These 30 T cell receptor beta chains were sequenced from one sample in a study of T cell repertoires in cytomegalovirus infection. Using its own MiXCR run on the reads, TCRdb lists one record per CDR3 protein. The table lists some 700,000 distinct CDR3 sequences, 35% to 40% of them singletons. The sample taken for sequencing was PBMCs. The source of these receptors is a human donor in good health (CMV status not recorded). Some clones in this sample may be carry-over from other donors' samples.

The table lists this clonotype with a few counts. Here the CDR3 reads CASSPLWSTPEAFF. DNA for the CDR3: TGCGCCAGCAGTCCCCTATGGTCGACGCCTGAAGCTTTCTTT. The chain joins TRBV4-1 to TRBJ1-1; D unclear. Germline assignment: CDR1 MGHRA and CDR2 YSYEKL. V lost 6 bases and J lost 6, with 17 bases in between. This CDR3 is built from 14 residues.

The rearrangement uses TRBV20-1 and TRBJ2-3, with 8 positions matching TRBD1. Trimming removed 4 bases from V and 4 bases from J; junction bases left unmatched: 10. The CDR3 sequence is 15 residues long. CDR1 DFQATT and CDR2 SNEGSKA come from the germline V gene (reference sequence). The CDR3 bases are TGCAGTGCTAATAACAGGGGGTTGGGGTCAGATACGCAGTATTTT. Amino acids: CSANNRGLGSDTQYF.

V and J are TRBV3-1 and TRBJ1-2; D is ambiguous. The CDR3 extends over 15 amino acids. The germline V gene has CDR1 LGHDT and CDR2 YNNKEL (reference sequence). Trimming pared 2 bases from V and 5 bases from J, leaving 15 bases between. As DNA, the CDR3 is TGTGCCAGCAGCCAATCAACGACAAGTCCATATGGCTACACCTTC. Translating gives CASSQSTTSPYGYTF.

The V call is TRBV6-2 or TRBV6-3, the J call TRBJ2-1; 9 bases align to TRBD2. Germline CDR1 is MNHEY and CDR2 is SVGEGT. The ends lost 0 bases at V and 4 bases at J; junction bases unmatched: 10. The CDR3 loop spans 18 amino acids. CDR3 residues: CASSYSSGRSETYNEQFF. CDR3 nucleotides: TGTGCCAGCAGTTACTCCAGCGGGAGGTCTGAAACTTACAATGAGCAGTTCTTC.

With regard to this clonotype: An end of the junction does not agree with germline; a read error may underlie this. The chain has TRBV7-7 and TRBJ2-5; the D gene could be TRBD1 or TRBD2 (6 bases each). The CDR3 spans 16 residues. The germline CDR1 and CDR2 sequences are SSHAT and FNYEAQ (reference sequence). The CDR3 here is CASSLGPWGAQETQYF. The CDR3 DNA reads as TGTGCTAGCAGCTTGGGTCCCTGGGGGGCTCAAGAGACCCAGTACTTC.

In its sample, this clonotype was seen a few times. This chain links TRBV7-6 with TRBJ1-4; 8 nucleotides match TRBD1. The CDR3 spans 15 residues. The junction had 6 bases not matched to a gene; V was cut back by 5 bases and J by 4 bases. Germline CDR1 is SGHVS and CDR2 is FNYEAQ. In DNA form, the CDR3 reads TGTGCCAGCAGCCAGAGGACAGGGCATAATGAAAAACTGTTTTTT. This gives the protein CASSQRTGHNEKLFF.

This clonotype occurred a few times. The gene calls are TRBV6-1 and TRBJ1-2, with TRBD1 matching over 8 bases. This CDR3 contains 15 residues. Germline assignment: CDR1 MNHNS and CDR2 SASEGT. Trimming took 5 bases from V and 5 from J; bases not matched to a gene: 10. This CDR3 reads CASSSPGTGSYGYTF. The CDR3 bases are TGTGCCAGCAGTTCCCCCGGGACAGGCAGTTATGGCTACACCTTC.

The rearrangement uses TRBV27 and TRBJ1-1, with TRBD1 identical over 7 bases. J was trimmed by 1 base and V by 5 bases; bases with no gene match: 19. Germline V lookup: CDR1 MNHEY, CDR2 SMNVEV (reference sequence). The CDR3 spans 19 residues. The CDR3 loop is CASSQRFSNRGLGNTEAFF. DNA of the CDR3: TGTGCCAGCAGTCAACGGTTCTCCAACAGGGGTTTGGGGAACACTGAAGCTTTCTTT.

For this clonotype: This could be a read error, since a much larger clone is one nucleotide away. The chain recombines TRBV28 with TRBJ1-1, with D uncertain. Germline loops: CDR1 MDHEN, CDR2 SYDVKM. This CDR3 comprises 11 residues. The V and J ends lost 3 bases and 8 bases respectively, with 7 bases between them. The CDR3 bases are TGTGCCAGCAGTTTCGGGAGAGAAGCTTTCTTT. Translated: CASSFGREAFF.

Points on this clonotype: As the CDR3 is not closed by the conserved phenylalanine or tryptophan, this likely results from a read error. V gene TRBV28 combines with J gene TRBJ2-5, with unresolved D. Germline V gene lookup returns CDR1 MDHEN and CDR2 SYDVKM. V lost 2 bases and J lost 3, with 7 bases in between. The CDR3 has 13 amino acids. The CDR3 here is CASSLTKKETQYC. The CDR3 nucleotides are TGTGCCAGCAGTTTAACTAAGAAAGAGACCCAGTACTGC.

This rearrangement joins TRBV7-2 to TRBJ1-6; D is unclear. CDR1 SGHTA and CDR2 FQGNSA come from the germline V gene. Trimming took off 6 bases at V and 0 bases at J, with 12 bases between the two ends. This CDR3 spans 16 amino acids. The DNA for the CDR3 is TGTGCCAGCAGGCCTACATTGAGCTCCTATAATTCACCCCTCCACTTT. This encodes CASRPTLSSYNSPLHF.

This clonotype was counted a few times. CDR3 DNA sequence: TGTGCCAGCAGACCAACCGCGGCTCATCACTATGGCTACACCTTC. It yields the protein CASRPTAAHHYGYTF. The chain employs TRBV12-3 or TRBV12-4 and TRBJ1-2; D call uncertain. The CDR3 spans 15 residues. V lost 6 bases to trimming and J lost 3 bases, with 17 bases between them.

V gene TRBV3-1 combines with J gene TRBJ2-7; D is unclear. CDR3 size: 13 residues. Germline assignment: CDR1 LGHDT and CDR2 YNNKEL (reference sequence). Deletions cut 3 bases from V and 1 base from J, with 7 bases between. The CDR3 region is CASSQMGSYEQYF. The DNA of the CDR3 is TGTGCCAGCAGCCAGATGGGGTCCTACGAGCAGTACTTC.

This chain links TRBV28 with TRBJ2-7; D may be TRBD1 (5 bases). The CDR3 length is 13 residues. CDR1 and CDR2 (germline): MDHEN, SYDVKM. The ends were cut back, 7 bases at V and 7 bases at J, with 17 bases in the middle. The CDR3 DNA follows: TGTGCCAGCACCAACCCAGGGATGTGGGAGCAGTACTTC. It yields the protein CASTNPGMWEQYF.

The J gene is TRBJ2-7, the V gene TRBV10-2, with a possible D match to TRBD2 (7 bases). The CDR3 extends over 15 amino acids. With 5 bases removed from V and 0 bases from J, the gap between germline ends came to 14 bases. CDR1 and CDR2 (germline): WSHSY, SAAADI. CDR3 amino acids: CASSPAGASSYEQYF. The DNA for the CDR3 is TGCGCCAGCAGTCCCGCGGGGGCGAGCTCCTACGAGCAGTACTTC.

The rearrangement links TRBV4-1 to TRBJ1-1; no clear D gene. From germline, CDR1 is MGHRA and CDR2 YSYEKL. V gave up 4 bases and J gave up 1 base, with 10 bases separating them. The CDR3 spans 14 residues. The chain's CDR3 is CASSPGYSNTEAFF. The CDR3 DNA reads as TGCGCCAGCAGCCCGGGATACTCGAACACTGAAGCTTTCTTT.

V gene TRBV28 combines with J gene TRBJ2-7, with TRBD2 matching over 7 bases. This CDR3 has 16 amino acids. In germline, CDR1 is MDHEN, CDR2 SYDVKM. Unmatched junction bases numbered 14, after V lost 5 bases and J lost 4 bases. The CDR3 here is CASSGGGATRAYEQYF. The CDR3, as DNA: TGTGCCAGCAGTGGGGGGGGAGCCACTAGGGCTTACGAGCAGTACTTC.

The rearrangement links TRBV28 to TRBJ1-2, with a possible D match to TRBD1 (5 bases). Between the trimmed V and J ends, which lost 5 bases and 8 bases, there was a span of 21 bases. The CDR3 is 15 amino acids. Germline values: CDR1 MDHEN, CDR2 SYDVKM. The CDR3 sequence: CASSPGSDMLEGYTF. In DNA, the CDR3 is TGTGCCAGCAGTCCAGGTTCGGACATGTTAGAGGGCTACACCTTC.

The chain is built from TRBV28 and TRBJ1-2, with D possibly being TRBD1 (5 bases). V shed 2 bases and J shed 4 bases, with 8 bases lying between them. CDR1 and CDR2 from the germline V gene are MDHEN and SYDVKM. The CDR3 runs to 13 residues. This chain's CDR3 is CASSLLQAYGYTF. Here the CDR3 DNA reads TGTGCCAGCAGTTTACTACAGGCCTATGGCTACACCTTC.

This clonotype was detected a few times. The CDR3: CASSFVNRKGWAEAFF. The CDR3 DNA reads as TGTGCCAGCAGTTTTGTGAACAGGAAGGGATGGGCTGAAGCTTTCTTT. The J gene is TRBJ1-1, the V gene TRBV28; a weak D match, TRBD1 (5 bases). With 3 bases removed from V and 6 bases from J, the gap between germline ends came to 20 bases. Per the germline V gene, CDR1 is MDHEN and CDR2 is SYDVKM. The CDR3 is made up of 16 amino acids.

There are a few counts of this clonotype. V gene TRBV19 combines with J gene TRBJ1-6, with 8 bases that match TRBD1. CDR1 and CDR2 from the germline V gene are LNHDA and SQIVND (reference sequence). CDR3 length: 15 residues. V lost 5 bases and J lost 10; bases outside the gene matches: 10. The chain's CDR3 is CASSQTRTGSSPLHF. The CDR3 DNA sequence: TGTGCCAGTAGTCAGACTCGGACAGGGTCCTCACCCCTCCACTTT. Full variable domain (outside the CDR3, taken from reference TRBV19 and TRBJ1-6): DGGITQSPKYLFRKEGQNVTLSCEQNLNHDAMYWYRQDPGQGLRLIYYSQIVNDFQKGDIAEGYSVSREKKESFPLTVTSAQKNPTAFYLCASSQTRTGSSPLHFGNGTRLTVT.

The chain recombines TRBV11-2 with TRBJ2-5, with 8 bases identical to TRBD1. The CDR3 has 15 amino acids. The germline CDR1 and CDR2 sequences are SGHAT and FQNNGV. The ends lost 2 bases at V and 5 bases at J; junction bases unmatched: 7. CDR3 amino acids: CASSLQRTGTETQYF. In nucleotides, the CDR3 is TGTGCCAGCAGCTTACAAAGGACAGGGACGGAGACCCAGTACTTC.

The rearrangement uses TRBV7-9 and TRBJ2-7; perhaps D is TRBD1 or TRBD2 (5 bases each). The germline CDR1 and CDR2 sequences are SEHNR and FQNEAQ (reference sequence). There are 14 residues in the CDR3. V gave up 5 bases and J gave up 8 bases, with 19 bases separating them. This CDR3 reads CASSDGASSGQQYF. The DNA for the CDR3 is TGTGCCAGCAGCGACGGGGCTAGCTCGGGCCAGCAGTACTTC.

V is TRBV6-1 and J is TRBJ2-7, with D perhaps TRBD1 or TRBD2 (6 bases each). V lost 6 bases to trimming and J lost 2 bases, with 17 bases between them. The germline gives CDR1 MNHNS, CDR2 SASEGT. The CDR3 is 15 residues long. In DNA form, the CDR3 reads TGTGCCAGCAGGATGGGTCAAGGGGGGACCTACGAGCAGTACTTC. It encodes CASRMGQGGTYEQYF.

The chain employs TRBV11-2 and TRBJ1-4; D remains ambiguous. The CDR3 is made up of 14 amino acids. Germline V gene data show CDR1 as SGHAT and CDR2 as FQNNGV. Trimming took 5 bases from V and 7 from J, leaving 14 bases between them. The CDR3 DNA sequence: TGTGCCAGCAGCCCCTTCGGGGAGGGTGAAAAACTGTTTTTT. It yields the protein CASSPFGEGEKLFF.

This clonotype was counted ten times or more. CDR3 residues: CASSQVSPSNEQFF. CDR3 DNA: TGTGCCAGCAGCCAGGTTAGCCCTAGCAATGAGCAGTTCTTC. V gene TRBV4-2 combines with J gene TRBJ2-1, with unresolved D. Germline CDR1 LGHNA, CDR2 YNFKEQ. The CDR3 runs to 14 residues. Deletions cut 3 bases from V and 6 bases from J, with 12 bases between.

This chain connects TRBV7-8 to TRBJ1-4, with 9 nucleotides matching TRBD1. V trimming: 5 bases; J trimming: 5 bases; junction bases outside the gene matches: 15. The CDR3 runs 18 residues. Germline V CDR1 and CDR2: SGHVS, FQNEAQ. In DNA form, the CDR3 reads TGTGCCAGCAGCCCCCGGACAGGGGTTAGAAGAGAGAATGAAAAACTGTTTTTT. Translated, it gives CASSPRTGVRRENEKLFF.

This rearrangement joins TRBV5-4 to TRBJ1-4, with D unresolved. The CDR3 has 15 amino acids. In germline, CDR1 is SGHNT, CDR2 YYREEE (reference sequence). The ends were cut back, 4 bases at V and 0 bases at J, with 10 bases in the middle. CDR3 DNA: TGTGCCAGCAGCCCCGACCCAGCAACTAATGAAAAACTGTTTTTT. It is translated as CASSPDPATNEKLFF.

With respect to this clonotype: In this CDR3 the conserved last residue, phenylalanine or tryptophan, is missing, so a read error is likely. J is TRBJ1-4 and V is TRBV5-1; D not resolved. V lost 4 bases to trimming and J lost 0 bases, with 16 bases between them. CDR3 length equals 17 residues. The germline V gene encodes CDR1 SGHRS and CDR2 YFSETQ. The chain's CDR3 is CASSNLGRTTTNEKLFL. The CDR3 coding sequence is TGCGCCAGCAGCAACCTAGGACGGACCACAACTAATGAAAAACTGTTTTTG.

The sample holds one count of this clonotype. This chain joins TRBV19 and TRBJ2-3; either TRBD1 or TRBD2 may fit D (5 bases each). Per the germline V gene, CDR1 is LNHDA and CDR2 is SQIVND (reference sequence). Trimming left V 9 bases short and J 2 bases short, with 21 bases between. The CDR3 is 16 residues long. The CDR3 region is CASTSGTHLPTDTQYF. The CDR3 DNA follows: TGTGCCAGCACCTCCGGGACGCATCTACCCACAGATACGCAGTATTTT.